A selection of T cell receptor beta chains follows, all from one sample in a study of shared clonotypes between healthy human individuals. Clones were sequenced by immunoSEQ multiplex PCR, and TCRdb holds only the in-frame ones, with some missing. The table lists around 550,000 clones, almost 97% of them singletons. The specimen was naive CD4+ T cells sorted from blood. Receptors were obtained from a woman in her twenties or thirties in good health. The CDR3 runs from the conserved cysteine through the conserved F or W. Fields, in order: clone size, V gene, J gene, D gene, CDR3 protein, CDR3 DNA. A D gene is named only where the DNA matches it firmly. Clone size is not always given. Where it is, it says once, few, many or a class for expanded clones.

clone size: NA; V gene: TRBV6-5; J gene: TRBJ1-2; D gene: TRBD1; CDR3 protein: CASSYSGQLNYGYTF; CDR3 DNA: TGTGCCAGCAGTTACTCGGGACAGTTAAACTATGGCTACACCTTC
clone size: NA; V gene: TRBV19; J gene: TRBJ2-7; D gene: NA; CDR3 protein: CASSPSPGPYEQYF; CDR3 DNA: TGTGCCAGTAGTCCGTCGCCCGGACCCTACGAGCAGTACTTC
clone size: NA; V gene: TRBV27; J gene: TRBJ1-6; D gene: NA; CDR3 protein: CASSLASVNSPLHF; CDR3 DNA: TGTGCCAGCAGTTTAGCCAGCGTTAATTCACCCCTCCACTTT
clone size: NA; V gene: TRBV28; J gene: TRBJ1-1; D gene: NA; CDR3 protein: CASGPPRTEAFF; CDR3 DNA: TGTGCCAGCGGGCCACCCAGGACTGAAGCTTTCTTT
clone size: once; V gene: TRBV15; J gene: TRBJ2-5; D gene: NA; CDR3 protein: CATSRDTLETQYF; CDR3 DNA: TGTGCCACCAGCAGAGATACGCTCGAGACCCAGTACTTC
clone size: NA; V gene: TRBV10-3; J gene: TRBJ1-1; D gene: NA; CDR3 protein: CAISERTGGSEAFF; CDR3 DNA: TGTGCCATCAGTGAGCGGACTGGTGGTAGTGAAGCTTTCTTT
clone size: NA; V gene: TRBV4-2; J gene: TRBJ2-7; D gene: NA; CDR3 protein: CASSQDTALPYEQYF; CDR3 DNA: TGTGCCAGCAGCCAAGACACAGCTTTGCCGTACGAGCAGTACTTC
clone size: NA; V gene: TRBV28; J gene: TRBJ2-7; D gene: NA; CDR3 protein: CASSSYHEQYF; CDR3 DNA: TGTGCCAGCAGTTCGTACCACGAGCAGTACTTC
clone size: NA; V gene: TRBV19; J gene: TRBJ1-2; D gene: NA; CDR3 protein: CASSRDSTYGYTF; CDR3 DNA: TGTGCCAGTAGTAGAGACAGCACTTATGGCTACACCTTC
clone size: NA; V gene: TRBV18; J gene: TRBJ2-7; D gene: TRBD2; CDR3 protein: CASSPTSLALSYEQYF; CDR3 DNA: TGTGCCAGCTCACCAACCTCACTAGCGCTTTCTTACGAGCAGTACTTC
clone size: NA; V gene: TRBV30; J gene: TRBJ2-5; D gene: NA; CDR3 protein: CAWSRQGGQETQYF; CDR3 DNA: TGTGCCTGGAGTCGTCAGGGTGGCCAAGAGACCCAGTACTTC
clone size: NA; V gene: TRBV27; J gene: TRBJ2-5; D gene: TRBD2; CDR3 protein: CASNRSPLAGAGEQYF; CDR3 DNA: TGTGCCAGCAATCGTTCACCCCTCGCGGGAGCGGGGGAGCAGTACTTC
clone size: NA; V gene: TRBV25-1; J gene: TRBJ2-2; D gene: NA; CDR3 protein: CASVGQTAGELFF; CDR3 DNA: TGTGCCAGCGTGGGACAAACTGCAGGGGAGCTGTTTTTT
clone size: NA; V gene: TRBV7-9; J gene: TRBJ1-3; D gene: NA; CDR3 protein: CASRRSSSGNTIYF; CDR3 DNA: TGTGCCAGCAGACGCTCGAGCTCTGGAAACACCATATATTTT
clone size: NA; V gene: TRBV6-5; J gene: TRBJ1-3; D gene: NA; CDR3 protein: CASSYSRSGNTIYF; CDR3 DNA: TGTGCCAGCAGTTACAGCCGCTCTGGAAACACCATATATTTT
clone size: NA; V gene: TRBV6-5; J gene: TRBJ2-7; D gene: TRBD1; CDR3 protein: CASSYSTGGGPYEQYF; CDR3 DNA: TGTGCCAGCAGTTACTCGACAGGGGGGGGGCCCTACGAGCAGTACTTC
clone size: NA; V gene: TRBV10-1; J gene: TRBJ2-1; D gene: NA; CDR3 protein: CASSDDFKGTNEQFF; CDR3 DNA: TGCGCCAGCAGTGATGACTTTAAAGGGACCAATGAGCAGTTCTTC
clone size: few; V gene: TRBV14; J gene: TRBJ1-3; D gene: NA; CDR3 protein: CASSRNSGNTIYF; CDR3 DNA: TGTGCCAGCAGCCGAAACTCTGGAAACACCATATATTTT
clone size: NA; V gene: TRBV19; J gene: TRBJ2-2; D gene: NA; CDR3 protein: CASTADWSTGELFF; CDR3 DNA: TGTGCCAGTACCGCCGATTGGAGCACCGGGGAGCTGTTTTTT
clone size: NA; V gene: TRBV14; J gene: TRBJ2-1; D gene: NA; CDR3 protein: CASSQEGQGDVLRSYNEQFF; CDR3 DNA: TGTGCCAGCAGCCAAGAGGGCCAAGGGGATGTTCTTAGGTCCTACAATGAGCAGTTCTTC
clone size: NA; V gene: TRBV18; J gene: TRBJ1-5; D gene: NA; CDR3 protein: CASSRVGDISNQPQHF; CDR3 DNA: TGTGCCAGCTCACGGGTTGGGGACATAAGCAATCAGCCCCAGCATTTT
clone size: NA; V gene: TRBV28; J gene: TRBJ2-1; D gene: TRBD2; CDR3 protein: CASSLAGDRYNEQFF; CDR3 DNA: TGTGCCAGCAGTTTAGCGGGAGACCGCTACAATGAGCAGTTCTTC